A single sample is the source of the 14 T cell receptor beta chains below, sequenced in a study of blood T cell repertoires in COVID-19. The repertoire was sequenced with immunoSEQ multiplex PCR; TCRdb's copy has only in-frame clones and lacks some. This sample yields about 230,000 clones, of which approximately 80% are seen a single time; more than 1.2% belongs to the top ten. Specimen: peripheral blood. These receptors originate from a woman aged 40 to 50 who had recovered from COVID-19.

The V and J genes are TRBV11-2 and TRBJ2-1, with D unresolved. The CDR3 is made up of 15 amino acids. The V gene lost 5 bases and the J gene lost 1 base, with 12 bases spanning the gap. Germline loops: CDR1 SGHAT, CDR2 FQNNGV. CDR3 region: CASSPRLSSYNEQFF. As DNA, the CDR3 is TGTGCCAGCAGCCCCAGACTTTCTTCCTACAATGAGCAGTTCTTC. Based on the CDR3 plus reference TRBV11-2 and TRBJ2-1, the full variable domain is EAGVAQSPRYKIIEKRQSVAFWCNPISGHATLYWYQQILGQGPKLLIQFQNNGVVDDSQLPKDRFSAERLKGVDSTLKIQPAKLEDSAVYLCASSPRLSSYNEQFFGPGTRLTVL.

This clone has just a few counts. This rearrangement joins TRBV2 to TRBJ1-4; D is ambiguous. In germline, CDR1 is SNHLY, CDR2 FYNNEI. Trimming shortened V by 6 bases and J by 4 bases, and 15 bases separated the two germline ends. This CDR3 contains 15 residues. CDR3 bases: TGTGCCAGCAGGCTAAGAATGACTTATAATGAAAAACTGTTTTTT. Protein sequence: CASRLRMTYNEKLFF.

This clone has a handful of counts. V is TRBV5-5 and J is TRBJ2-7; perhaps TRBD1 as D (6 bases). Germline V CDR1 and CDR2: SGHKS, YYEKEE (reference sequence). Trimming pared 2 bases from V and 4 bases from J, leaving 13 bases between. The length of the CDR3 is 14 residues. The CDR3 loop reads CASSFRTDLYEQYF. The CDR3 bases are TGTGCCAGCAGCTTTAGGACAGACCTATACGAGCAGTACTTC.

V usage is TRBV6-6 and J usage is TRBJ1-4, with a possible D match to TRBD1 (6 bases). Germline V gene sequence: CDR1 MNHNY, CDR2 SVGAGI (reference sequence). V lost 9 bases and J 4 bases, leaving 18 bases between the germline ends. The CDR3 length is 15 residues. For the CDR3, the DNA is TGTGCCAGGTATATGACAGGACCCTTTAATGAAAAACTGTTTTTT. Its translation is CARYMTGPFNEKLFF.

J is TRBJ1-3 and V is TRBV6-5, with D tentatively TRBD1 (6 bases). Germline CDR1 MNHEY, CDR2 SVGAGI. This CDR3 region has 16 residues. With 4 bases removed from V and 4 bases from J, the gap between germline ends came to 17 bases. DNA for the CDR3: TGTGCCAGCAGTTCCGGAGGGGGGGGTGGCGGAAACACCATATATTTT. This translates into CASSSGGGGGGNTIYF.

The V gene is TRBV6-5, the J gene TRBJ2-2; D ambiguous. CDR1 is MNHEY, CDR2 SVGAGI, per germline. CDR3 length: 12 residues. The V end was cut by 8 bases, the J end by 2 bases, with 6 bases between. The CDR3 nucleotides read TGTGCCAGCTATCTCAACACCGGGGAGCTGTTTTTT. Amino acids: CASYLNTGELFF.

The rearrangement links TRBV30 to TRBJ2-1; 10 bases agree with TRBD2. Trimming removed 1 base from V and 9 bases from J; junction bases left unmatched: 12. The CDR3 spans 16 residues. Germline lookup yields CDR1 GTSNPN and CDR2 SVGIG (reference sequence). Written as DNA, the CDR3 is TGTGCCTGGAGTGGAGACCCGAGCGGGGGGGCCGGTGAGCAGTTCTTC. As protein: CAWSGDPSGGAGEQFF.

The V gene is TRBV5-1, the J gene TRBJ1-1, with 7 bases identical to TRBD1. V trimming: 3 bases; J trimming: 6 bases; junction bases outside the gene matches: 5. Germline CDR1 SGHRS, CDR2 YFSETQ. This CDR3 contains 13 residues. The CDR3 spells CASSSDRLAEAFF. In DNA form, the CDR3 reads TGCGCCAGCAGCTCGGACAGGCTGGCTGAAGCTTTCTTT.

This clone showed up just once. The gene calls are TRBV2 and TRBJ1-1, with 10 bases fitting TRBD1. Germline CDR1 SNHLY, CDR2 FYNNEI. The CDR3 extends over 13 amino acids. The ends lost 1 base at V and 9 bases at J; junction bases unmatched: 2. In DNA, the CDR3 is TGTGCCAGCAGTGAAGAGGGACAGGGGAAAGCTTTCTTT. Amino acid sequence: CASSEEGQGKAFF.

V is TRBV6-5 and J is TRBJ2-1, with 8 nucleotides matching TRBD2. The CDR3 contains 15 residues. Germline assignment: CDR1 MNHEY and CDR2 SVGAGI. Unmatched junction bases numbered 9, after V lost 7 bases and J lost 4 bases. The CDR3 nucleotides are TGTGCCAGCAACCGAGCGGGGGTGGGTTACAATGAGCAGTTCTTC. It is translated as CASNRAGVGYNEQFF.

V gene TRBV7-9 combines with J gene TRBJ2-1; 12 positions match TRBD2. V lost 5 bases to trimming and J lost 6 bases; unmatched junction nucleotides: 5. The CDR3 is made up of 15 amino acids. From germline, CDR1 is SEHNR and CDR2 FQNEAQ (reference sequence). CDR3 region: CASSPGLAGINEQFF. The CDR3 DNA reads TGTGCCAGCAGCCCTGGACTAGCGGGGATCAATGAGCAGTTCTTC.

The chain uses TRBV3-1 (or the pseudogene TRBV3-2) and TRBJ2-5; TRBD1 might be the D (5 bases). Per the germline V gene, CDR1 is LGHDT and CDR2 is YNNKEL (reference sequence). V was pared by 2 bases and J by 2 bases, with 9 bases between. CDR3 length: 14 residues. The CDR3 loop reads CASSQLAGQETQYF. The CDR3 DNA reads TGTGCCAGCAGCCAATTAGCAGGGCAAGAGACCCAGTACTTC.

V and J are TRBV6-5 and TRBJ2-7; TRBD2 is a possible D gene (6 bases). Germline V gene data show CDR1 as MNHEY and CDR2 as SVGAGI. The V and J ends lost 0 bases and 7 bases respectively, with 16 bases between them. The CDR3 sequence is 15 residues long. In nucleotides, the CDR3 is TGTGCCAGCAGTTACTCGATCCTAGCGCGTCGGGAGCAGTACTTC. Amino acids: CASSYSILARREQYF.

This chain uses TRBV19 with TRBJ2-3, with unresolved D. The CDR3 has 13 residues. Germline V gene sequence: CDR1 LNHDA, CDR2 SQIVND (reference sequence). Between the trimmed V and J ends, which lost 5 bases and 4 bases, there was a span of 10 bases. The CDR3 reads CASSPMVADTQYF. DNA of the CDR3: TGTGCCAGTAGTCCTATGGTGGCAGATACGCAGTATTTT.